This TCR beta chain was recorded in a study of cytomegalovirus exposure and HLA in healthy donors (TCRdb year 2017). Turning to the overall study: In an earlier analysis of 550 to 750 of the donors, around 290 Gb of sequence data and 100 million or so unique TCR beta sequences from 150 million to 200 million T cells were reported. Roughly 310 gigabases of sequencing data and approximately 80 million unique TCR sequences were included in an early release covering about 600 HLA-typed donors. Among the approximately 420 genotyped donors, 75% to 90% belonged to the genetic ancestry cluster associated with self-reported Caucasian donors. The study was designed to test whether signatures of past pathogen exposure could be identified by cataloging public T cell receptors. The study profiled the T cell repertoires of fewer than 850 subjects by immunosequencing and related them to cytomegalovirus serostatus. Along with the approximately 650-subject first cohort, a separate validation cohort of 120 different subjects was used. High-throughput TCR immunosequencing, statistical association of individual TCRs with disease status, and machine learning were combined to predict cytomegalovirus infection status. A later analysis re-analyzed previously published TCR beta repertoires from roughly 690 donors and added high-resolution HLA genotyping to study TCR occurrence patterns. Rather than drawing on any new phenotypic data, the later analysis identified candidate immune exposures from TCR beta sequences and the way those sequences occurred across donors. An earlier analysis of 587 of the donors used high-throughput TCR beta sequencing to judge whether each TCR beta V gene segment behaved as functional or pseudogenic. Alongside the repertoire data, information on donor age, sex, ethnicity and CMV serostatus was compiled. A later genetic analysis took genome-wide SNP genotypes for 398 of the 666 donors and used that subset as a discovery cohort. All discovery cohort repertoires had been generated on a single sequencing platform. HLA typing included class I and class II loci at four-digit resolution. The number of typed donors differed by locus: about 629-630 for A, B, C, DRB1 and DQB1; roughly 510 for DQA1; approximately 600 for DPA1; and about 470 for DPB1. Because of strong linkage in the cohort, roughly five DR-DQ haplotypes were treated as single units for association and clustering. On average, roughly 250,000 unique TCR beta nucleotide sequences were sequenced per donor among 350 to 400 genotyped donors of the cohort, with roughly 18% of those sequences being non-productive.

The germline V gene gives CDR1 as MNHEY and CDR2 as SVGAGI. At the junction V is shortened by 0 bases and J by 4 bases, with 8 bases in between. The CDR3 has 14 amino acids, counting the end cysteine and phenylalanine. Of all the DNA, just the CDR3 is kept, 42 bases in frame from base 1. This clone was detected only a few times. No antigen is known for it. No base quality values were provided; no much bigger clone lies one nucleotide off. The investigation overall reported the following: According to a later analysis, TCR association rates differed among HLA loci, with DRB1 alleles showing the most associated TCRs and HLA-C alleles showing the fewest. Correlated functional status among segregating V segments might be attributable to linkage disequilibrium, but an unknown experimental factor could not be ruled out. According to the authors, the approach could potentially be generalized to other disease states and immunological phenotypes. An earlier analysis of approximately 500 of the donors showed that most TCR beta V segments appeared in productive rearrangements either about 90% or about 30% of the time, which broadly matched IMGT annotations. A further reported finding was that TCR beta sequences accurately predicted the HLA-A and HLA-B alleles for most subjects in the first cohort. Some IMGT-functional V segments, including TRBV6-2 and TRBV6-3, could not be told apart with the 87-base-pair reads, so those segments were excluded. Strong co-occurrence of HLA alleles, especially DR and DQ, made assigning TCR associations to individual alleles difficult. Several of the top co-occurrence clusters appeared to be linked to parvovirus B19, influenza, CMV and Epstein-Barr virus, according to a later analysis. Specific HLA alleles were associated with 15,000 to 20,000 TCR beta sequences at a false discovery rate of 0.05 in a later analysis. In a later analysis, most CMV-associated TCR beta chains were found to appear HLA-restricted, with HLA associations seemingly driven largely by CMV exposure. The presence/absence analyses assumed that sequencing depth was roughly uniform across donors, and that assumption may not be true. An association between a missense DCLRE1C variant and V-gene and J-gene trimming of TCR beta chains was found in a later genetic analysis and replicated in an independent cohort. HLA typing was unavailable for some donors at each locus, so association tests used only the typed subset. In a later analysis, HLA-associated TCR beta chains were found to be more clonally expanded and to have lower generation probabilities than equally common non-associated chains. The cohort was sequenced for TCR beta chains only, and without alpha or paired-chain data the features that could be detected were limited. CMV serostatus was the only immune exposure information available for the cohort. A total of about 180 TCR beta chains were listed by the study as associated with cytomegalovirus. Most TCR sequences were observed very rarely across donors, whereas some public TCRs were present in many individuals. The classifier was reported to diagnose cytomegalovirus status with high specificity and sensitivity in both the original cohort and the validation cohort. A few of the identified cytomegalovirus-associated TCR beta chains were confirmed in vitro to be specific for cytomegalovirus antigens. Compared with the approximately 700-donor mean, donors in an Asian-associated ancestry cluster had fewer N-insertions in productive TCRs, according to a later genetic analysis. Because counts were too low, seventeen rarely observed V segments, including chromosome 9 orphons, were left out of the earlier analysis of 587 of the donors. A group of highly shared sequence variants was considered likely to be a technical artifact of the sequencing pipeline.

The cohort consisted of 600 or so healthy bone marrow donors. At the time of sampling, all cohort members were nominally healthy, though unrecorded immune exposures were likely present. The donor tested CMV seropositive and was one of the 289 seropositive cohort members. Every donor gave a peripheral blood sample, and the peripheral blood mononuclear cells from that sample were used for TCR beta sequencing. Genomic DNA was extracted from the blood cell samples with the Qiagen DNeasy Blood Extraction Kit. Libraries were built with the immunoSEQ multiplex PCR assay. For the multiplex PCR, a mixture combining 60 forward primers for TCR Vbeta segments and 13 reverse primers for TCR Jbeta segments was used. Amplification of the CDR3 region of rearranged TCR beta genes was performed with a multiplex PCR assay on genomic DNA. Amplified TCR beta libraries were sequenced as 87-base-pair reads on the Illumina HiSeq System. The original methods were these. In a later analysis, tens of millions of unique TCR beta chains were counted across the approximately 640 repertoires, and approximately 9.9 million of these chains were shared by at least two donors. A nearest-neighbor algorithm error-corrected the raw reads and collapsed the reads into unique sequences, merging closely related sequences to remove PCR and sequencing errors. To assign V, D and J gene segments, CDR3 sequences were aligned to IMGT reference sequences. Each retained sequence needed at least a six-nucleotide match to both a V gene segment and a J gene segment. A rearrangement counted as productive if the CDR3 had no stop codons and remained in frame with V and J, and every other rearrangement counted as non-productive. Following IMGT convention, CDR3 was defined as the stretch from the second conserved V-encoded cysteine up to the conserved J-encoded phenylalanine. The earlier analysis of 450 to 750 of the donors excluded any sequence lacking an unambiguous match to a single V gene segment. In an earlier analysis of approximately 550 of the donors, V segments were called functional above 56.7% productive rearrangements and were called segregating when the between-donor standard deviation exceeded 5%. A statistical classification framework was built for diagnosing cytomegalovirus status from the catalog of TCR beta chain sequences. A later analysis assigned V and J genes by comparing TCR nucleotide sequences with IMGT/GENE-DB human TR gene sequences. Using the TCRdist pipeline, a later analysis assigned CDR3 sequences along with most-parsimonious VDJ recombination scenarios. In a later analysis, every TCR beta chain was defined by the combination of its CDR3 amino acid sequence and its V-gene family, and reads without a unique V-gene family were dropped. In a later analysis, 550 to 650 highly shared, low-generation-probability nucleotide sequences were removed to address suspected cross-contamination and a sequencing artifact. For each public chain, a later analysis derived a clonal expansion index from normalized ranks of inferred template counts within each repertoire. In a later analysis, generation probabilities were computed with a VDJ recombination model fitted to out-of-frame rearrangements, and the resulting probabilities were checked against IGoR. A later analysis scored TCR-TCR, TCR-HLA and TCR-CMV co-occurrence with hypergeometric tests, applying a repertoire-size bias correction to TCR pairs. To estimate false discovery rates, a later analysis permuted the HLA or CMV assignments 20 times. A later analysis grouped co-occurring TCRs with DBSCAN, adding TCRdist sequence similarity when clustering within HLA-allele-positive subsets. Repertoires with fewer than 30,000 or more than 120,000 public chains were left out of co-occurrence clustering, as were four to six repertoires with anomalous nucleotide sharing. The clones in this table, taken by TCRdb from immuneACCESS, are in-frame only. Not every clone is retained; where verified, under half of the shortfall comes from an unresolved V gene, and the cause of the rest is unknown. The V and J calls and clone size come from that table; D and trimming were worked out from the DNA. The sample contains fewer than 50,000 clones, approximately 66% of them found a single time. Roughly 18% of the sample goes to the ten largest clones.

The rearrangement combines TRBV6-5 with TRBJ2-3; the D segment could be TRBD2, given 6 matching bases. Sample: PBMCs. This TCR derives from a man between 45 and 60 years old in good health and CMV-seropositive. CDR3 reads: CASSYSGGSDTQYF. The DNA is TGTGCCAGCAGTTACTCCGGAGGGTCAGATACGCAGTATTTT.